Given below is one T cell receptor (beta chain) in context. This entry comes from a study of blood T cell repertoires in COVID-19. Overall study context: From the United States, Italy and Spain came samples of acute and convalescent COVID-19. In each case, the material was cDNA or gDNA derived from T cells, B-cell-depleted T cells, or PBMCs.

Under the authors' procedure: The assay estimated nucleated cells by amplifying reference gene primers. The assay was immunoSEQ multiplex PCR, and TCRdb's table has in-frame clones only and misses some. The D gene and trimming were derived from the DNA, and the V and J assignments and clone size from that table. The sample consists of 100,000 or so clones, 91% of them appearing once. Trimming pared 4 bases from V and 4 bases from J, leaving 13 bases between. Germline V lookup: CDR1 MNHNY, CDR2 SVGAGI (reference sequence). This CDR3 region has 14 residues. The receptor comes from a man aged 45-60 years with acute or convalescent COVID-19. V usage is TRBV6-6 and J usage is TRBJ1-2; a possible D gene is TRBD1 (5 bases). The sequenced sample was peripheral blood. The CDR3 loop is CASSSPGGSYGYTF. DNA of the CDR3: TGTGCCAGCAGTTCCCCTGGGGGGTCCTATGGCTACACCTTC.